This T cell receptor beta chain was captured in a study of shared clonotypes between healthy human individuals. Study-wide findings and caveats: Generation probability values for non-shared clonotypes were lower than those for clonotypes shared by all four donors. Shared across a few donors were around 4.7% of the naive CD4 clonotypes.

CD45RO-negative, CCR7-positively selected cells formed the naive CD8 fraction, excluding terminally differentiated effector memory CD45RA+ cells. There were only Caucasian adults among the donors, and all lived in Nashville, Tennessee. Germline values: CDR1 MNHEY, CDR2 SMNVEV (reference sequence). The CDR3 extends over 10 amino acids. Trimming took 8 bases from V and 1 from J, leaving 3 bases between them. As regards this clone: Its antigen is currently unknown.

How the authors handled the data: Junction-only immunoSEQ data arrived without quality scores, meaning filtering differed. The assay was immunoSEQ multiplex PCR, and TCRdb's table has in-frame clones only and misses some. The DNA was the basis for D and trimming; V, J and clone size are from that table. This sample carries roughly 1,800,000 clones, about 95% of them seen once, and the ten largest clones take around 1.2%. V is TRBV27 and J is TRBJ2-7; D gene unclear. The sample was naive CD8+ T cells sorted from blood. This clonotype was obtained from a man between 18 and 35 years old in good health. The CDR3 sequence is CASLSYEQYF. Here the CDR3 DNA reads TGTGCCAGCCTTTCCTACGAGCAGTACTTC.